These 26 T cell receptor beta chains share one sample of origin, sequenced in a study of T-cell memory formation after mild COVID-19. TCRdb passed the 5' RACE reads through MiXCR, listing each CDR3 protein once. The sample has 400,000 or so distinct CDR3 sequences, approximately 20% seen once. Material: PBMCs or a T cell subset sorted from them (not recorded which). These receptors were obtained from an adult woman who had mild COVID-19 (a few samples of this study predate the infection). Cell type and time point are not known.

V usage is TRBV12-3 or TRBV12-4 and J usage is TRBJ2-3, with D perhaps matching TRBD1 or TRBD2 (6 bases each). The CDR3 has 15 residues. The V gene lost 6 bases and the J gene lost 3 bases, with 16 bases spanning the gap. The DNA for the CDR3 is TGTGCCAGCAGACCAACCTCGGGGGCGACAGATACGCAGTATTTT. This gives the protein CASRPTSGATDTQYF.

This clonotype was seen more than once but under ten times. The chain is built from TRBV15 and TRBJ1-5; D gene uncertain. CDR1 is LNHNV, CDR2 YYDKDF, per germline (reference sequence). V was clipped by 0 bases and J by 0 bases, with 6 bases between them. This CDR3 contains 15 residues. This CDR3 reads CATSRDWSSNQPQHF. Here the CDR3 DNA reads TGTGCCACCAGCAGAGACTGGTCTAGCAATCAGCCCCAGCATTTT.

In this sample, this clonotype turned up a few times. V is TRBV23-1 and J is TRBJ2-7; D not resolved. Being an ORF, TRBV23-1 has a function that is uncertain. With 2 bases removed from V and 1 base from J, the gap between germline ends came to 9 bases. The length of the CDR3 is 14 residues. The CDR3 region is CASSQQDGSYEQYF. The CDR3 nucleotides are TGCGCCAGCAGTCAACAGGACGGATCCTACGAGCAGTACTTC.

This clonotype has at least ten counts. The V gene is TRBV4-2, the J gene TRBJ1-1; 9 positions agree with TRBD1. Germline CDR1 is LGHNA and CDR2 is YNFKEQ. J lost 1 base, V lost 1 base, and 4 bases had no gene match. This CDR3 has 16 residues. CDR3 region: CASSQAQTGGNTEAFF. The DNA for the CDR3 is TGTGCCAGCAGCCAAGCCCAGACAGGGGGGAACACTGAAGCTTTCTTT.

The CDR3 nucleotides read TGTGCCAGCAGCCCCATTAGGGATACGCAGTATTTT. Its translation: CASSPIRDTQYF. The chain recombines TRBV5-5 with TRBJ2-3; no clear D gene. Germline V gene data show CDR1 as SGHKS and CDR2 as YYEKEE (reference sequence). The CDR3 is 12 amino acids. Trimming took 4 bases from V and 6 from J, leaving 9 bases between them.

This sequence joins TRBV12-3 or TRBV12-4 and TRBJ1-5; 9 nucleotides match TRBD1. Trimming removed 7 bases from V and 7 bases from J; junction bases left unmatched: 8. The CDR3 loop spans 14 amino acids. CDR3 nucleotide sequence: TGTGCCAGCACCGTAGACAGGGGGGTCCAGCCCCAGCATTTT. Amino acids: CASTVDRGVQPQHF.

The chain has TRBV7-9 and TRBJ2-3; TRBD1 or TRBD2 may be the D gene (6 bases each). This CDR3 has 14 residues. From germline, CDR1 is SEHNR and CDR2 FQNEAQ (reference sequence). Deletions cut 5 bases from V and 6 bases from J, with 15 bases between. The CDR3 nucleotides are TGTGCCAGCAGCCCCGGGGGCGCGACGGATACGCAGTATTTT. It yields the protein CASSPGGATDTQYF.

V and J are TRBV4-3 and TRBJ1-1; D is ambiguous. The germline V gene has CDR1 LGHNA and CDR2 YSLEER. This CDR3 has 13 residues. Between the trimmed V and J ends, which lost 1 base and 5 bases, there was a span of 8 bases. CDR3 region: CASSQVERTEAFF. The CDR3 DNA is TGCGCCAGCAGCCAAGTGGAAAGGACTGAAGCTTTCTTT.

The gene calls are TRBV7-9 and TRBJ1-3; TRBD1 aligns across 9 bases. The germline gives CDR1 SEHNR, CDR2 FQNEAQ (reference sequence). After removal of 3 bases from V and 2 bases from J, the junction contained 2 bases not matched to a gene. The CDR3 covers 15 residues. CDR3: CASSLTGGTGNTIYF. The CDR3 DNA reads TGTGCCAGCAGCTTGACAGGGGGAACTGGAAACACCATATATTTT.

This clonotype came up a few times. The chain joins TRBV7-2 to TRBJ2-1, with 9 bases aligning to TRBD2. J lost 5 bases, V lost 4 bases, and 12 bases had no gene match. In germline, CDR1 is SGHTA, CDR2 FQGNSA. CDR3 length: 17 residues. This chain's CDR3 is CASSSPWASGINNEQFF. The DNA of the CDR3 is TGTGCCAGCAGCTCACCCTGGGCTAGCGGGATAAACAATGAGCAGTTCTTC.

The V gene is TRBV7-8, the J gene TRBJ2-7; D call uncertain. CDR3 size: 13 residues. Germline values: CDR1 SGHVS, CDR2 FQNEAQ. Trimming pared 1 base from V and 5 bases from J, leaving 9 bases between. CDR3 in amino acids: CASSLDRRNEQYF. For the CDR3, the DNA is TGTGCCAGCAGCTTAGACAGACGGAACGAGCAGTACTTC. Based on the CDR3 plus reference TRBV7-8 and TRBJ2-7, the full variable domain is GAGVSQSPRYKVAKRGQDVALRCDPISGHVSLFWYQQALGQGPEFLTYFQNEAQLDKSGLPSDRFFAERPEGSVSTLKIQRTQQEDSAVYLCASSLDRRNEQYFGPGTRLTVT.

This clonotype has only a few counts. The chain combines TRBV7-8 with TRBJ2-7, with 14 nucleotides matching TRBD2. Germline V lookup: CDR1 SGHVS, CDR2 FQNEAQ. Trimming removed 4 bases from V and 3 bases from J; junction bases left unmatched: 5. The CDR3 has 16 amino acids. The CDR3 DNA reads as TGTGCCAGCAGCTCCCGACTAGCGGGAGGGGACTACGAGCAGTACTTC. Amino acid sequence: CASSSRLAGGDYEQYF.

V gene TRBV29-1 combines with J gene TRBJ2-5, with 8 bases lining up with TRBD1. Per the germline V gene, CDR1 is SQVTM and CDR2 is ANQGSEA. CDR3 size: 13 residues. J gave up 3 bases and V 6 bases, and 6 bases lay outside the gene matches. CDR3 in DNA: TGCAGCGTCGGCAGGGGGCGTGAAGAGACCCAGTACTTC. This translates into CSVGRGREETQYF.

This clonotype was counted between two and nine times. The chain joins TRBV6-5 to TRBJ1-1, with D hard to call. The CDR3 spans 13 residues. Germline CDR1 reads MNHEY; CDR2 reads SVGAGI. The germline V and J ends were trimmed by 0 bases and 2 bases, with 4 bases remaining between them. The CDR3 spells CASSYSYNTEAFF. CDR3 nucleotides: TGTGCCAGCAGTTACTCGTATAACACTGAAGCTTTCTTT.

For the CDR3, the DNA is TGTGCCAGCAGCTTTGGCAGCAACTCCTACGAGCAGTACTTC. Its protein product is CASSFGSNSYEQYF. The chain carries TRBV7-9 and TRBJ2-7; no firm D call. Trimming left V 3 bases short and J 0 bases short, with 9 bases between. This CDR3 is built from 14 residues. Germline values: CDR1 SEHNR, CDR2 FQNEAQ (reference sequence).

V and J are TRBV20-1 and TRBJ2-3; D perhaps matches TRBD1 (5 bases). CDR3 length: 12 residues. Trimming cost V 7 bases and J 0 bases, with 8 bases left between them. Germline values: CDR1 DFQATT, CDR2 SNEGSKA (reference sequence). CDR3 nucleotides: TGCAGTGTCCGGACAAGCACAGATACGCAGTATTTT. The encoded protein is CSVRTSTDTQYF.

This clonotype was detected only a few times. The CDR3 DNA sequence: TGCGCCAGCAGCTTGCGGCCTAGCGGAGACAATGAGCAGTTCTTC. Its translation: CASSLRPSGDNEQFF. The chain recombines TRBV5-1 with TRBJ2-1, with TRBD2 matching 7 bases. Trimming took 1 base from V and 5 from J; bases not matched to a gene: 6. The CDR3 has 15 residues. The germline V gene has CDR1 SGHRS and CDR2 YFSETQ.

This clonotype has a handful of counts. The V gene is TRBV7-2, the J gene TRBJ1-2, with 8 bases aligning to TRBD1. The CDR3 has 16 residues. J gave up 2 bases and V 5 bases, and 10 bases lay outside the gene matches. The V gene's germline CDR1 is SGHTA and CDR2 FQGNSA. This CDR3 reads CASSGGGTGTNYGYTF. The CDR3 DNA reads TGTGCCAGCAGCGGAGGGGGGACAGGAACCAACTATGGCTACACCTTC.

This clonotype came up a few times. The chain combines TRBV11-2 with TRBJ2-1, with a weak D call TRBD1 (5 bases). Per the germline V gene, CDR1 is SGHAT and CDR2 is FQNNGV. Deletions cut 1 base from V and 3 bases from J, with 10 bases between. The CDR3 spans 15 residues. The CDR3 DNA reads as TGTGCCAGCAGCTTAGGGGGCCAGAGCTACAATGAGCAGTTCTTC. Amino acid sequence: CASSLGGQSYNEQFF.

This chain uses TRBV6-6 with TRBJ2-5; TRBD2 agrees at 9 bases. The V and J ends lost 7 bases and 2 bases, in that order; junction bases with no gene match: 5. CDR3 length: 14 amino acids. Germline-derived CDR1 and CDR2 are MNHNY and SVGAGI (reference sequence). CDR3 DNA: TGTGCCAGCACTCAGACTAGCGGACAAGAGACCCAGTACTTC. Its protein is CASTQTSGQETQYF.

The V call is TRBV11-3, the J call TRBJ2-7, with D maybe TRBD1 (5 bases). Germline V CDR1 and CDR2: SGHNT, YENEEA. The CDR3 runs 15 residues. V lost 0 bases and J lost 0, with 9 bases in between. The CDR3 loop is CASSLDQGTSYEQYF. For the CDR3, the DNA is TGTGCCAGCAGCTTAGATCAGGGTACCTCCTACGAGCAGTACTTC.

CDR3 nucleotides: TGCGCCAGCAGCTGGCTGCCAGGGGGCCTCTACGAGCAGTACTTC. Encoded protein: CASSWLPGGLYEQYF. The chain links TRBV5-1 to TRBJ2-7; 8 bases fit TRBD1. Germline V gives CDR1 SGHRS, CDR2 YFSETQ. The CDR3 covers 15 residues. V shed 3 bases and J 3 bases; nucleotides not matched to a gene: 8.

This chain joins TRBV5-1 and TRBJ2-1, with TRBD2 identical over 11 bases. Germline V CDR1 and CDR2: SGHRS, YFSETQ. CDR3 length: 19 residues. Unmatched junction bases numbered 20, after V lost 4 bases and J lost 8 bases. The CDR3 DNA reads TGCGCCAGCAGCCGGGCGGGACAAACTAGCGGGGGACCCATGGATGAGCAGTTCTTC. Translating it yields CASSRAGQTSGGPMDEQFF.

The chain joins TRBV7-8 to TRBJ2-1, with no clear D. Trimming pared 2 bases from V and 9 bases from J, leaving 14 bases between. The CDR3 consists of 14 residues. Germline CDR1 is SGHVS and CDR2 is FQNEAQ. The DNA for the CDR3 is TGTGCCAGCAGCTTAAACCCCCCCCCGACTGAGCAGTTCTTC. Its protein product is CASSLNPPPTEQFF.

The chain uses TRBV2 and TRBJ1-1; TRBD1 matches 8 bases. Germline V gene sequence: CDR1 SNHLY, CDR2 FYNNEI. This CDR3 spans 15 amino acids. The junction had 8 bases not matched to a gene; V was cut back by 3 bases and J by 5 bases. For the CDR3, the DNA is TGTGCCAGCAGTGACCGAGACAGGGGCGGGACTGAAGCTTTCTTT. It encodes CASSDRDRGGTEAFF.

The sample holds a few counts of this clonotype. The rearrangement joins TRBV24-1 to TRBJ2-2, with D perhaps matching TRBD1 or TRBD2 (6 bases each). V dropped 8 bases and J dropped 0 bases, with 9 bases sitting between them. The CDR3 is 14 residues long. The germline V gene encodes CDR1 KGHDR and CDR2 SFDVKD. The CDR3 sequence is CATMGGPNTGELFF. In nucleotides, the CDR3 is TGTGCCACCATGGGGGGCCCGAACACCGGGGAGCTGTTTTTT.